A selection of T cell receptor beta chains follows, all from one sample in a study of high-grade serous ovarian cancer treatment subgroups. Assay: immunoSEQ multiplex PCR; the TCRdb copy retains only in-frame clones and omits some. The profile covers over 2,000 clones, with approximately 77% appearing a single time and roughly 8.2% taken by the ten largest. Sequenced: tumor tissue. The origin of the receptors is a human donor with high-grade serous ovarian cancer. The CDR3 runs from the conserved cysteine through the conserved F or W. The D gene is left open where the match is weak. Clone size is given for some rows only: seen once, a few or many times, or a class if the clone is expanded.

TGTGCCAGCGACCTCGGACGGAACAATGAGCAGTTCTTC	CASDLGRNNEQFF	TRBV5-8	TRBJ2-1	NA	NA
TGTGCCAGCAGTTCCTTACAGGGGCTTAACTACAATGAGCAGTTCTTC	CASSSLQGLNYNEQFF	TRBV27	TRBJ2-1	TRBD1	NA
TGCAGCGTTGGTCCCTCGGACAGTGGGGAGACCCAGTACTTC	CSVGPSDSGETQYF	TRBV29-1	TRBJ2-5	NA	NA
TGTGCCACCTCCTCCCTCGGGGGATCGGCTCAGCCCCAGCATTTT	CATSSLGGSAQPQHF	TRBV28	TRBJ1-5	NA	NA
TGTGCCAGCAGCCCCCTCGGGGTGGGGGAAAACATTCAGTACTTC	CASSPLGVGENIQYF	TRBV9	TRBJ2-4	NA	NA
TGTGCCAGCAGTATGGGCACCGGCTCCTACAATGAGCAGTTCTTC	CASSMGTGSYNEQFF	TRBV5-5	TRBJ2-1	NA	NA
TGTGCCAGCAGTCGGGACCGTCTGAACACTGAAGCTTTCTTT	CASSRDRLNTEAFF	TRBV11-1	TRBJ1-1	NA	NA
TGTGCCAGTAGTCCAAGACTAGCGGGGGGACCCTACGAGCAGTACTTC	CASSPRLAGGPYEQYF	TRBV19	TRBJ2-7	TRBD2	NA
TGTGCCAGCAGTTTAGGGCCCTACAAGGGCCGAGGAAACACCATATATTTT	CASSLGPYKGRGNTIYF	TRBV28	TRBJ1-3	NA	NA
TGTGCCAGAAGCTGGAGTACCACCGTCCTCTACGAGCAGTACTTC	CARSWSTTVLYEQYF	TRBV5-3	TRBJ2-7	NA	NA
TGTGCCAGCAGCTTAGAAGGGAACAATCAGCCCCAGCATTTT	CASSLEGNNQPQHF	TRBV7-9	TRBJ1-5	NA	NA
TGTGCCAGCAGCTTCACGAACACTGAAGCTTTCTTT	CASSFTNTEAFF	TRBV11-2	TRBJ1-1	NA	NA
TGTGCCAGCAGTTCGGGTCCGGGGGCGCGTGGCTACACCTTC	CASSSGPGARGYTF	TRBV25-1	TRBJ1-2	NA	NA
TGTGCCAGCAGCTTCCCCTCCGGCACTGAAGCTTTCTTT	CASSFPSGTEAFF	TRBV11-3	TRBJ1-1	NA	NA
TGTGCCAGCAGCTACGGGGCGATCTACGAGCAGTACTTC	CASSYGAIYEQYF	TRBV5-5	TRBJ2-7	NA	NA
TGTGCCAGCAGCCGGCTTGGGGGACCCCAAGAGACCCAGTACTTC	CASSRLGGPQETQYF	TRBV7-9	TRBJ2-5	NA	NA
TGTGCCAGCAGCTTCCGGGGGGGGTCATCTGAAGCTTTCTTT	CASSFRGGSSEAFF	TRBV5-6	TRBJ1-1	NA	NA
TGTGCCAGCAGTTACTCGTCTGGCGCAGATACGCAGTATTTT	CASSYSSGADTQYF	TRBV6-5	TRBJ2-3	NA	NA
TGTGCCAGCAGCTTTCAGGGCTCTGGAAACACCATATATTTT	CASSFQGSGNTIYF	TRBV5-8	TRBJ1-3	NA	NA
TGTGCCAGCAGTCTACCCCTGACAGGGGGCGGGGATACGCAGTATTTT	CASSLPLTGGGDTQYF	TRBV28	TRBJ2-3	TRBD1	NA
TGTGCCAGCAGCTTCGAGACAGCTAACACCGGGGAGCTGTTTTTT	CASSFETANTGELFF	TRBV11-3	TRBJ2-2	NA	NA
TGTGCCAGCAGCTTAGAGAGGCGGGACTATGGCTACACCTTC	CASSLERRDYGYTF	TRBV7-9	TRBJ1-2	NA	few
TGCGCCAGCAGCCAAGATTGGGCGGCGGTAAGTGGCGAGCAGTACTTC	CASSQDWAAVSGEQYF	TRBV4-3	TRBJ2-7	NA	once
TGTGCCAGCAGCTTAGGGACTAGCCTCCACAATGAGCAGTTCTTC	CASSLGTSLHNEQFF	TRBV5-4	TRBJ2-1	TRBD2	NA
TGCGCCAGCAGCTTTCCAACAGGGGGCACTGGGGCCAACGTCCTGACTTTC	CASSFPTGGTGANVLTF	TRBV5-1	TRBJ2-6	TRBD1	NA
TGCAGCGTTCGTCCAGGGGACTATGGCTACACCTTC	CSVRPGDYGYTF	TRBV29-1	TRBJ1-2	NA	few
TGTGCCAGCAATATCCCGACAGGGGGCGGTTCTCTCGGCTCTGAAGCTTTCTTT	CASNIPTGGGSLGSEAFF	TRBV28	TRBJ1-1	TRBD1	NA
TGTGCCAGCAGTTACGCCAGGAACACTGAAGCTTTCTTT	CASSYARNTEAFF	TRBV6-6	TRBJ1-1	NA	NA
TGTGCCAGTACCCCCGTGGCCTCGGGCTATGGCTACACCTTC	CASTPVASGYGYTF	TRBV19	TRBJ1-2	NA	NA
TGTGCCACCCTCCGGGGAGCGGGGCCCCCTTTGCTGTTTTTT	CATLRGAGPPLLFF	TRBV6-1	TRBJ2-2	TRBD2	NA
TGCGCCAGCAGCCAAGTTCTAGGGGGACTTTACGAGCAGTACTTC	CASSQVLGGLYEQYF	TRBV4-1	TRBJ2-7	NA	NA
TGTGCCAGCAGCTTAGCGTCCGGGGGCCGAGAGACCCAGTACTTC	CASSLASGGRETQYF	TRBV7-7	TRBJ2-5	NA	once
TGTGCCAGTAGCCAGGGGGCGCGCACGCAGTATTTT	CASSQGARTQYF	TRBV19	TRBJ2-3	TRBD1	NA
TGTGCCGGAAGCGGTTCGGGGGCAGGGGAGACCCAGTACTTC	CAGSGSGAGETQYF	TRBV2	TRBJ2-5	NA	few
TGTGCCAGCAGTTTCCGGGGGGGAGACACTGAAGCTTTCTTT	CASSFRGGDTEAFF	TRBV27	TRBJ1-1	NA	NA
TGTGCCAGCTCACCACCGTACAGGTCCCATGGCTACACCTTC	CASSPPYRSHGYTF	TRBV18	TRBJ1-2	NA	NA
TGTGCCAGCAGCTTCAGGTTCTCCTACGAGCAGTACTTC	CASSFRFSYEQYF	TRBV11-2	TRBJ2-7	NA	NA
TGTGCCAGCAGCTTGTTAGGACCGAGCTCTGGAAACACCATATATTTT	CASSLLGPSSGNTIYF	TRBV5-8	TRBJ1-3	NA	NA
TGTGCCAGCATCGGGGGGGAGGGAGAGCAGTTCTTC	CASIGGEGEQFF	TRBV7-9	TRBJ2-1	TRBD2	NA
TGTGCCAGCCTAGGACTAGCGGGCCCAGATACGCAGTATTTT	CASLGLAGPDTQYF	TRBV6-1	TRBJ2-3	TRBD2	NA
TGTGCCAGCAGCTATACACCGGGACATAAGAACACTGAAGCTTTCTTT	CASSYTPGHKNTEAFF	TRBV5-6	TRBJ1-1	NA	NA
TGTGCCAGTACCAGCCGGGGTGGTAGGGGCAATCAGCCCCAGCATTTT	CASTSRGGRGNQPQHF	TRBV19	TRBJ1-5	NA	few
TGCGCCAGCAGCTTGACGGGGGGTACTAAAGAGACCCAGTACTTC	CASSLTGGTKETQYF	TRBV5-1	TRBJ2-5	TRBD2	NA
TGTGCCAGCAGTAAAGGGGTGAACACCGGGGAGCTGTTTTTT	CASSKGVNTGELFF	TRBV27	TRBJ2-2	NA	NA
TGTGCCAGCAGCCGACGACTAGCGGGGGGACCTGCCACCTACAATGAGCAGTTCTTC	CASSRRLAGGPATYNEQFF	TRBV14	TRBJ2-1	TRBD2	large
TGTGCCAGCAGCCCCCCAGAAGGCTATGGCTACACCTTC	CASSPPEGYGYTF	TRBV9	TRBJ1-2	NA	NA
TGTGCCAGCAGCCCCGGAGAGGGGGTGAATCAGCCCCAGCATTTT	CASSPGEGVNQPQHF	TRBV7-8	TRBJ1-5	NA	NA
TGTGCCAGCAGCCTCGGGACTAGCGGGGGGTTGGGGGAGCAGTTCTTC	CASSLGTSGGLGEQFF	TRBV9	TRBJ2-1	TRBD2	NA
TGTGCCAGCATTTGGGGGGAGGGGAGAGGCACTGAAGCTTTCTTT	CASIWGEGRGTEAFF	TRBV2	TRBJ1-1	NA	NA
TGTGCCAGCAGCAAAAGGGCCTATCTCTCCTACGAGCAGTACTTC	CASSKRAYLSYEQYF	TRBV11-3	TRBJ2-7	NA	large